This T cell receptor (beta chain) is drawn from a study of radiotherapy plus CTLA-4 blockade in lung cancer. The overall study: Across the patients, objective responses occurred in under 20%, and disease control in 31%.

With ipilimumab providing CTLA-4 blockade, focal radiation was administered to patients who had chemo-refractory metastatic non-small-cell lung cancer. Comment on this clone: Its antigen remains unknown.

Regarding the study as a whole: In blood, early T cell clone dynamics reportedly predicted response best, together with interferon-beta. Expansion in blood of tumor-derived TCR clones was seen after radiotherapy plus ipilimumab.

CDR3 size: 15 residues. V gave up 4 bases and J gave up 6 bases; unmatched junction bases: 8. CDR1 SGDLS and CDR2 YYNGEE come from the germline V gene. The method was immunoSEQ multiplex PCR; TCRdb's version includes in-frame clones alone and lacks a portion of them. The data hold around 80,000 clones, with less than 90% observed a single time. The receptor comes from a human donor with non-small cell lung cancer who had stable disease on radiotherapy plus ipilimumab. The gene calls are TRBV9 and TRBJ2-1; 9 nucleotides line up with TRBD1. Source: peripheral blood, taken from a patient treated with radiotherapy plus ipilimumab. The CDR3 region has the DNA TGTGCCAGCAGCTCCGGGACAGGGATGTCCAATGAGCAGTTCTTC. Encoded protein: CASSSGTGMSNEQFF.